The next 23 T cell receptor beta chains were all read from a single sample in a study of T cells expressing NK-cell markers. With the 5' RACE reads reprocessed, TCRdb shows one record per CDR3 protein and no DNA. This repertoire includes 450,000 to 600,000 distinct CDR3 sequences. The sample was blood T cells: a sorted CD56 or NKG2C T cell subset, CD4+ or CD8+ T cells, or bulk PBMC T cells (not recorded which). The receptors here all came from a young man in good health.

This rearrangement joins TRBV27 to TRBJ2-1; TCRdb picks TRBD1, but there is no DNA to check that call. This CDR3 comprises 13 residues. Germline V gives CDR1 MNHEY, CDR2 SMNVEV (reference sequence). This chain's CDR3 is CASSPTGVNEQFF.

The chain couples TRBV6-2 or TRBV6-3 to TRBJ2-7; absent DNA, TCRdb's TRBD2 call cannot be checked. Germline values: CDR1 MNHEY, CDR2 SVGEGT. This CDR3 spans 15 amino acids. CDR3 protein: CASSYGGTSHYEQYF.

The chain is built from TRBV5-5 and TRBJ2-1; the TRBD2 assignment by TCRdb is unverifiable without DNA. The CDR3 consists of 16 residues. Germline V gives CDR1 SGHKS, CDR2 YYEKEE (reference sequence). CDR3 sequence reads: CASSLRLAGGYNEQFF.

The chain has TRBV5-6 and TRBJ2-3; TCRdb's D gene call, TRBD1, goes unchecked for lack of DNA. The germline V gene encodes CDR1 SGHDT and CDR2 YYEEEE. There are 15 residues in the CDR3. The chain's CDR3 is CASSPSTGGKDTQYF.

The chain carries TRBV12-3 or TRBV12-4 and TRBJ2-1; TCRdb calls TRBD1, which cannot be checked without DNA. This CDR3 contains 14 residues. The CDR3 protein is CASARGNPYNEQFF.

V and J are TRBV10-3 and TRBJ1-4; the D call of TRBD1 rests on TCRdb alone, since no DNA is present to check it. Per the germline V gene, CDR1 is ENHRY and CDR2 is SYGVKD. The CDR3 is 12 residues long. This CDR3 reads CPLCGGTEKLFF.

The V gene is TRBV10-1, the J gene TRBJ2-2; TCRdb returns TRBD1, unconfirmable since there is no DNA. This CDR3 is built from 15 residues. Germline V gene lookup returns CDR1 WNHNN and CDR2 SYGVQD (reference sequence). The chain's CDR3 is CASSEAGAGRGELFF.

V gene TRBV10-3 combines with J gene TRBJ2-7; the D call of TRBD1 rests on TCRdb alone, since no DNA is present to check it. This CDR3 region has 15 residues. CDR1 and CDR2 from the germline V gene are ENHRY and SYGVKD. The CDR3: CAIREGTGGPYEQYF.

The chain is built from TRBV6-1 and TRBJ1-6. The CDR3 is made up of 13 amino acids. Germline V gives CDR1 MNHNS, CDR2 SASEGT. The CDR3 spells CASSARVESPLHF.

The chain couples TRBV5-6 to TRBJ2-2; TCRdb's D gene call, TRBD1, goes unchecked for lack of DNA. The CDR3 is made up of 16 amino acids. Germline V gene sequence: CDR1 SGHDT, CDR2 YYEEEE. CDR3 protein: CASSSTGTGNTGELFF.

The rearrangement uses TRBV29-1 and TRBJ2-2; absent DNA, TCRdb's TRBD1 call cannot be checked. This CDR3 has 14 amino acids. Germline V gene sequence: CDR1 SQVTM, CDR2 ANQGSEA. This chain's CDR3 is CSAPGPKNTGELFF.

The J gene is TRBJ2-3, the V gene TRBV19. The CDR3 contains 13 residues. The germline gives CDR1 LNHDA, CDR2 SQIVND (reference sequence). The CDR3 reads CASSELPRYTQYF.

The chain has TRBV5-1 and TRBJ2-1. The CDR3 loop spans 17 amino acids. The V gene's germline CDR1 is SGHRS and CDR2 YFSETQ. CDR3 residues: CASSLGLTPTNYNEQFF.

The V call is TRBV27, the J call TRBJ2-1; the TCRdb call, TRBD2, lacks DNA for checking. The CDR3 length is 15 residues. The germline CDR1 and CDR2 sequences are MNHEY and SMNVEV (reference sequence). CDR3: CASSLVAGALNEQFF.

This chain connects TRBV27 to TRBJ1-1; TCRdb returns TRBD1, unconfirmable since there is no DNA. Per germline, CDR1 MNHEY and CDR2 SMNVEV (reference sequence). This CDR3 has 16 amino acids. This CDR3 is CASSPRQGPMNTEAFF.

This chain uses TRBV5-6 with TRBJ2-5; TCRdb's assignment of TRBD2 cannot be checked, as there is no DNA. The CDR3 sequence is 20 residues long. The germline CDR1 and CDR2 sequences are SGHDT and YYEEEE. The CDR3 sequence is CASSLGRGLAGVVPQETQYF.

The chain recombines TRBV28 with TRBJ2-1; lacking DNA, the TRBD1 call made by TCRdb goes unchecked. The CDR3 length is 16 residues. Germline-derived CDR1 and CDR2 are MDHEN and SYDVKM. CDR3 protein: CASSSNRDRGPYEQFF.

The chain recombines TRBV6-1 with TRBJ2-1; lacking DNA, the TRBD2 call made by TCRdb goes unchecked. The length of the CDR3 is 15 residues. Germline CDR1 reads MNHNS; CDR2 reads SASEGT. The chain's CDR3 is CASSQGLSSYNEQFF.

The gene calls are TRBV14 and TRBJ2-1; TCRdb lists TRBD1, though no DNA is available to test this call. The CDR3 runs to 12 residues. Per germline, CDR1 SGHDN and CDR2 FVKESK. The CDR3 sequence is CASSQAAGQPFF.

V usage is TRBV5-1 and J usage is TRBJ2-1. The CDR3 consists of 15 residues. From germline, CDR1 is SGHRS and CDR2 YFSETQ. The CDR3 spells CASKWSGSSYNEQFF. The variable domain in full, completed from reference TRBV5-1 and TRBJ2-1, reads KAGVTQTPRYLIKTRGQQVTLSCSPISGHRSVSWYQQTPGQGLQFLFEYFSETQRNKGNFPGRFSGRQFSNSRSEMNVSTLELGDSALYLCASKWSGSSYNEQFFGPGTRLTVL.

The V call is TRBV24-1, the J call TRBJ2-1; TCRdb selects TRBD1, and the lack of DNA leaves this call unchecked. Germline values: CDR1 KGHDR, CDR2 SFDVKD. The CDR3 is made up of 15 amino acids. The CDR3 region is CATTAGDRGVNEQFF.

The CDR3 region is CASSLTGWNTGELFF. This chain uses TRBV27 with TRBJ2-2; TCRdb proposes TRBD1, but this gene call is untestable without DNA. The CDR3 is made up of 15 amino acids. Germline V gives CDR1 MNHEY, CDR2 SMNVEV (reference sequence).

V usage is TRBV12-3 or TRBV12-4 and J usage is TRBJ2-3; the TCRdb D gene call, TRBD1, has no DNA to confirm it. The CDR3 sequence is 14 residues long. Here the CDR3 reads CASSLDTTGDTQYF.